The 30 T cell receptor beta chains reported below all come from one sample, sequenced in a study of T-cell memory formation after mild COVID-19. TCRdb analysed the 5' RACE reads with MiXCR anew, one entry per CDR3 protein. The table records some 300,000 distinct CDR3 sequences, around 20% of them present only once. Sequencing was carried out using PBMCs or a T cell subset sorted from them (not recorded which). The receptor source for this set is a man between 18 and 29 years old who had mild COVID-19 (a few samples of this study predate the infection). Cell type and time point are not known.

In its sample, this clonotype was seen a few times. V gene TRBV7-9 combines with J gene TRBJ1-5; 8 nucleotides align to TRBD1. Trimming at V came to 4 bases and at J to 1 base, leaving 12 bases not matched to a gene. The CDR3 contains 18 residues. CDR1 and CDR2 (germline): SEHNR, FQNEAQ (reference sequence). CDR3 in DNA: TGTGCCAGCAGCTCTGTCCCCAGGGGGCAACGGAGCAATCAGCCCCAGCATTTT. Its translation is CASSSVPRGQRSNQPQHF.

The genes are TRBV18 and TRBJ2-6; 12 bases line up with TRBD1. Germline V gene data show CDR1 as KGHSH and CDR2 as LQKENI. The CDR3 is 20 amino acids. Germline trimming cut 3 bases from V and 0 bases from J; bases unmatched to any gene: 9. CDR3: CASSPLWDRGQNSGANVLTF. CDR3 in DNA: TGTGCCAGCTCACCGCTTTGGGACAGGGGGCAAAACTCTGGGGCCAACGTCCTGACTTTC.

V usage is TRBV5-4 and J usage is TRBJ1-1; TRBD1 agrees at 7 bases. This CDR3 is 16 amino acids long. CDR1 SGHNT and CDR2 YYREEE come from the germline V gene (reference sequence). Trimming at V came to 3 bases and at J to 0 bases, leaving 8 bases not matched to a gene. The CDR3: CASSYGQAGVNTEAFF. CDR3 coding DNA: TGTGCCAGCAGCTATGGACAGGCGGGGGTGAACACTGAAGCTTTCTTT.

This clonotype was seen repeatedly, ten times or more. The chain carries TRBV5-1 and TRBJ1-1; maybe TRBD1 (6 bases). V was shortened by 2 bases and J by 7 bases, with 18 bases between the two germline ends. Germline lookup yields CDR1 SGHRS and CDR2 YFSETQ. The CDR3 has 15 residues. The DNA of the CDR3 is TGCGCCAGCAGCTTAAACAACTACAGAGGGGGTGAAGCTTTCTTT. As protein: CASSLNNYRGGEAFF.

The chain uses TRBV28 and TRBJ1-5, with D tentatively TRBD1 (5 bases). The germline V gene has CDR1 MDHEN and CDR2 SYDVKM. Trimming stripped 2 bases from V and 4 bases from J, with 15 bases between. The CDR3 extends over 16 amino acids. The CDR3 loop reads CASSLGGWGRNQPQHF. As DNA, the CDR3 is TGTGCCAGCAGTTTAGGGGGTTGGGGGAGGAATCAGCCCCAGCATTTT.

V gene TRBV5-5 combines with J gene TRBJ1-5, with D possibly TRBD1 on 6 matching bases. The CDR3 is made up of 15 amino acids. Trimming shortened V by 4 bases and J by 2 bases, and 13 bases separated the two germline ends. Germline V gene data show CDR1 as SGHKS and CDR2 as YYEKEE (reference sequence). CDR3 coding DNA: TGTGCCAGCAGCCCCGCCGGGGGCGGCAATCAGCCCCAGCATTTT. This sequence encodes CASSPAGGGNQPQHF.

This clonotype has a handful of counts. The J gene is TRBJ2-5, the V gene TRBV7-2; a weak D match, TRBD2 (5 bases). Looked up from germline, CDR1 is SGHTA and CDR2 is FQGNSA. The CDR3 covers 12 residues. V shed 8 bases and J shed 7 bases, with 14 bases lying between them. CDR3 loop: CASGVGAGTQYF. The CDR3 region has the DNA TGTGCCAGCGGCGTGGGCGCGGGGACCCAGTACTTC.

Regarding this clonotype: At one end the junction does not follow the germline gene, possibly because of a read error. This chain uses TRBV7-7 with TRBJ2-3; D gene uncertain. Germline loops: CDR1 SSHAT, CDR2 FNYEAQ (reference sequence). CDR3 length: 15 residues. The CDR3 region is CASSLYNRDTDTQYF. The CDR3, as DNA: TGTGCTAGCAGCTTATATAACAGAGACACAGATACGCAGTATTTT.

This clonotype was detected ten times or more. The chain uses TRBV11-2 and TRBJ1-3; no clear D gene. Trimming took 5 bases from V and 5 from J, leaving 10 bases between them. The CDR3 is 13 amino acids. Germline V gene data show CDR1 as SGHAT and CDR2 as FQNNGV. The CDR3, as DNA: TGTGCCAGCAGCCAGAGCCCGCGAAACACCATATATTTT. Translation: CASSQSPRNTIYF.

As to this clonotype: The junction and the germline gene differ at one end; a read error may be behind it. The chain uses TRBV10-3 and TRBJ1-2; D is perhaps TRBD1 (5 bases). Germline-derived CDR1 and CDR2 are ENHRY and SYGVKD. The CDR3 is 11 residues long. The CDR3 protein is CAISDSQDTLF. The CDR3 region has the DNA TGTGCCATCAGTGATTCCCAGGACACCCTCTTC.

V usage is TRBV7-2 and J usage is TRBJ1-2, with 8 bases identical to TRBD1. The J segment lost 2 bases and the V segment lost 5 bases, leaving 7 bases of the junction unmatched. CDR3 length: 15 residues. Germline CDR1 reads SGHTA; CDR2 reads FQGNSA. This chain's CDR3 is CASSAGQGGNYGYTF. In nucleotides, the CDR3 is TGTGCCAGCAGCGCCGGACAGGGAGGGAACTATGGCTACACCTTC.

This CDR3 reads CASSPGEHTDTQYF. CDR3 nucleotide sequence: TGCGCCAGCAGCCCGGGGGAACACACAGATACGCAGTATTTT. The rearrangement links TRBV5-1 to TRBJ2-3, with D possibly matching TRBD2 (6 bases). The CDR3 length is 14 residues. Trimming shortened V by 4 bases and J by 2 bases, and 11 bases separated the two germline ends. CDR1 is SGHRS and CDR2 is YFSETQ in the germline V gene.

This chain links TRBV2 with TRBJ2-3; TRBD2 matches at 11 bases. Germline values: CDR1 SNHLY, CDR2 FYNNEI. V was clipped by 8 bases and J by 5 bases; unmatched bases: 9. The CDR3 loop spans 15 amino acids. The CDR3 protein is CASGPSGGPEDTQYF. In DNA form, the CDR3 reads TGTGCCAGCGGCCCTAGCGGGGGGCCGGAAGATACGCAGTATTTT. Filled out from reference TRBV2 and TRBJ2-3, the complete variable domain reads EPEVTQTPSHQVTQMGQEVILRCVPISNHLYFYWYRQILGQKVEFLVSFYNNEISEKSEIFDDQFSVERPDGSNFTLKIRSTKLEDSAMYFCASGPSGGPEDTQYFGPGTRLTVL.

The V call is TRBV4-1, the J call TRBJ2-2; 8 nucleotides line up with TRBD1. With 2 bases clipped from V and 6 bases from J, the junction kept 5 bases outside the gene matches. The CDR3 extends over 15 amino acids. The V gene's germline CDR1 is MGHRA and CDR2 YSYEKL. The CDR3 reads CASSQQDRAAGELFF. The CDR3 bases are TGCGCCAGCAGCCAACAGGACAGGGCCGCCGGGGAGCTGTTTTTT.

This rearrangement joins TRBV6-1 to TRBJ1-3; no clear D. Per the germline V gene, CDR1 is MNHNS and CDR2 is SASEGT. This CDR3 contains 15 residues. Deletions cut 4 bases from V and 1 base from J, with 11 bases between. CDR3 coding DNA: TGTGCCAGCAGTGCGGGATCTCCGTCTGGAAACACCATATATTTT. Amino acids: CASSAGSPSGNTIYF.

The CDR3 sequence: CASSSYTPEEDGYTF. The CDR3, as DNA: TGTGCCAGCAGTTCCTATACCCCGGAGGAGGATGGCTACACCTTC. This rearrangement joins TRBV27 to TRBJ1-2; no definite D call. The germline V gene encodes CDR1 MNHEY and CDR2 SMNVEV (reference sequence). The CDR3 has 15 residues. The V and J ends lost 4 bases and 6 bases respectively, with 18 bases between them.

This clonotype was counted between two and nine times. V gene TRBV18 combines with J gene TRBJ2-1; maybe TRBD1 (6 bases). The CDR3 loop spans 16 amino acids. Germline V gene lookup returns CDR1 KGHSH and CDR2 LQKENI. V was pared by 0 bases and J by 6 bases, with 15 bases between. CDR3 in DNA: TGTGCCAGCTCACCACCCAGCGACAGGCCGGGCAATGAGCAGTTCTTC. Its translation: CASSPPSDRPGNEQFF.

The rearrangement joins TRBV30 to TRBJ2-1; 7 bases are a match to TRBD1. The CDR3 consists of 13 residues. Germline V CDR1 and CDR2: GTSNPN, SVGIG (reference sequence). DNA of the CDR3: TGTGCTCGTTCCGGGACAGCGTACAATGAGCAGTTCTTC. Its translation is CARSGTAYNEQFF.

In this sample, this clonotype turned up many times. The chain employs TRBV12-3 or TRBV12-4 and TRBJ2-3; possible D gene TRBD1, 5 bases. The CDR3 spans 15 residues. Trimming removed 1 base at V and 4 bases at J, with 12 bases between. Here the CDR3 DNA reads TGTGCCAGCAGTTTAGGGCAGGGTTGGTCAGATACGCAGTATTTT. This gives the protein CASSLGQGWSDTQYF.

This clonotype came up many times. The rearrangement links TRBV7-9 to TRBJ2-5, with unresolved D. The germline V and J ends were trimmed by 5 bases and 0 bases, with 13 bases remaining between them. Germline V gives CDR1 SEHNR, CDR2 FQNEAQ (reference sequence). CDR3 length: 15 amino acids. The CDR3 DNA follows: TGTGCCAGCAGCGCCCGTTTGGGGAACCAAGAGACCCAGTACTTC. Translating it yields CASSARLGNQETQYF.

J is TRBJ1-5 and V is TRBV12-3 or TRBV12-4; D is uncertain. This CDR3 has 12 residues. V lost 5 bases and J lost 4, with 6 bases in between. The CDR3 DNA is TGTGCCAGCAGTCCTCTTAATCAGCCCCAGCATTTT. Translated, it gives CASSPLNQPQHF.

J is TRBJ1-2 and V is TRBV6-2 or TRBV6-3; perhaps TRBD1 as D (5 bases). The germline V gene encodes CDR1 MNHEY and CDR2 SVGEGT. V gave up 6 bases and J gave up 7 bases, with 15 bases separating them. The CDR3 sequence is 13 residues long. The CDR3 region is CASSPGARGGYTF. CDR3 DNA: TGTGCCAGCAGCCCCGGGGCTCGAGGTGGCTACACCTTC.

This clonotype was seen a handful of times. This chain links TRBV20-1 with TRBJ2-2; no clear D. The CDR3 is 14 residues long. CDR1 and CDR2 (germline): DFQATT, SNEGSKA (reference sequence). Between the trimmed V and J ends, which lost 2 bases and 4 bases, there was a span of 11 bases. The CDR3, as DNA: TGCAGTGCTAGACCAGCCCCAGGCACCGGGGAGCTGTTTTTT. This sequence encodes CSARPAPGTGELFF.

This clonotype was counted at least ten times. The chain has TRBV7-8 and TRBJ1-2, with D uncertain. Trimming removed 1 base from V and 4 bases from J, with 4 bases in between. There are 12 residues in the CDR3. Germline V gene sequence: CDR1 SGHVS, CDR2 FQNEAQ. The CDR3 reads CASSLVGYGYTF. For the CDR3, the DNA is TGTGCCAGCAGCTTAGTGGGCTATGGCTACACCTTC.

The rearrangement links TRBV6-2 or TRBV6-3 to TRBJ1-1; 12 bases agree with TRBD1. CDR1 and CDR2 from the germline V gene are MNHEY and SVGEGT. V shed 10 bases, J shed 2 bases, and the junction held 11 bases outside the gene matches. This CDR3 has 16 amino acids. The CDR3 region is CATNRDRGLFNTEAFF. In DNA form, the CDR3 reads TGTGCCACGAACAGGGACAGGGGGCTGTTTAACACTGAAGCTTTCTTT.

This chain links TRBV19 with TRBJ2-7; 8 positions agree with TRBD1. CDR1 LNHDA and CDR2 SQIVND come from the germline V gene (reference sequence). The CDR3 has 15 amino acids. Trimming took 9 bases from V and 4 from J; bases not matched to a gene: 14. The CDR3 spells CASGQGPNARYEQYF. The CDR3 coding sequence is TGTGCCAGCGGACAGGGCCCAAATGCTCGATACGAGCAGTACTTC.

In its sample, this clonotype was seen many times. The chain links TRBV29-1 to TRBJ2-1; a possible D gene is TRBD2 (6 bases). Trimming pared 6 bases from V and 1 base from J, leaving 16 bases between. This CDR3 is 15 amino acids long. Germline CDR1 SQVTM, CDR2 ANQGSEA. CDR3 residues: CSVLPRRDSYNEQFF. The CDR3 DNA reads TGCAGCGTCCTACCCCGGAGGGATTCCTACAATGAGCAGTTCTTC.

This clonotype was detected a few times. V is TRBV7-9 and J is TRBJ2-1; a possible D gene is TRBD2 (5 bases). The germline V and J ends were trimmed by 4 bases and 8 bases, with 18 bases remaining between them. Germline lookup yields CDR1 SEHNR and CDR2 FQNEAQ (reference sequence). CDR3 length equals 15 residues. CDR3 amino acids: CASSYQPDGVDEQFF. CDR3 nucleotides: TGTGCCAGCAGCTACCAGCCGGACGGGGTCGATGAGCAGTTCTTC.

The sample holds a few counts of this clonotype. A read error may account for a junction end that differs from germline. The rearrangement uses TRBV11-2 and TRBJ2-2, with 7 bases matching TRBD2. The CDR3 is made up of 13 amino acids. Germline V CDR1 and CDR2: SGHAT, FQNNGV. As DNA, the CDR3 is TGTGCCAGCTGGGAGGGGTACACCTGGGAGCTGTTTTTT. Amino acid sequence: CASWEGYTWELFF.

The V gene is TRBV4-3, the J gene TRBJ2-4; 8 bases are a match to TRBD1. Germline CDR1 LGHNA, CDR2 YSLEER. The CDR3 is 20 amino acids. Trimming took 6 bases from V and 0 from J; bases not matched to a gene: 19. The chain's CDR3 is CASRLRVGQGATLAKNIQYF. The CDR3 DNA reads TGCGCCAGCAGACTAAGGGTTGGGCAGGGGGCGACCCTAGCCAAAAACATTCAGTACTTC.